This T cell receptor beta chain was documented in a study of T cells in Graves' hyperthyroidism and ophthalmopathy. Regions amplified from RNA transcripts were the TCR beta CDR3 regions. The TCR CDR3 was amplified in a first-round RT-PCR using the HTBI primer set. TCRdb ran MiXCR on the multiplex PCR reads and lists one entry per CDR3 protein. The sample contains about 260,000 distinct CDR3 sequences, 20% to 25% of which appear only once. This clonotype was recorded a few times. V was trimmed by 1 base and J by 4 bases, leaving 10 bases between them. CDR3 length: 15 amino acids. Per the germline V gene, CDR1 is SEHNR and CDR2 is FQNEAQ (reference sequence).

The receptor's source is a man aged 30 to 45 with Graves' ophthalmopathy. The rearrangement links TRBV7-9 to TRBJ2-2; a weak D match, TRBD2 (6 bases). The material sequenced was blood. As DNA, the CDR3 is TGTGCCAGCAGCTTAGGGGAGGTTCCCACCGGGGAGCTGTTTTTT. Amino acid sequence: CASSLGEVPTGELFF.